This TCR beta chain comes out of a study of T-cell memory formation after mild COVID-19. Study context: Largely, the TCR clusters proved donor specific.

Trimming took off 0 bases at V and 7 bases at J, with 13 bases between the two ends. CDR1 and CDR2 (germline): MNHEY, SVGAGI. The CDR3 loop spans 14 amino acids. Barcoded TCR alpha and TCR beta cDNA libraries with UMIs came from 5'RACE using constant-segment primers. One entry per CDR3 protein, called by TCRdb with MiXCR from the 5' RACE reads. The data show 200,000 to 250,000 distinct CDR3 sequences, with 15% seen just once and around 2% held by the top ten. This clonotype was counted a few times. This chain connects TRBV6-5 to TRBJ2-7; D might be TRBD2 (5 bases). This sequence originates from an adult woman who had mild COVID-19 (a few samples of this study predate the infection). Cell type and time point are not known. The sequenced material came from PBMCs or a T cell subset sorted from them (not recorded which). For the CDR3, the DNA is TGTGCCAGCAGTTACTCGTGGGAGTCCCGGGAGCAGTACTTC. Protein sequence: CASSYSWESREQYF.